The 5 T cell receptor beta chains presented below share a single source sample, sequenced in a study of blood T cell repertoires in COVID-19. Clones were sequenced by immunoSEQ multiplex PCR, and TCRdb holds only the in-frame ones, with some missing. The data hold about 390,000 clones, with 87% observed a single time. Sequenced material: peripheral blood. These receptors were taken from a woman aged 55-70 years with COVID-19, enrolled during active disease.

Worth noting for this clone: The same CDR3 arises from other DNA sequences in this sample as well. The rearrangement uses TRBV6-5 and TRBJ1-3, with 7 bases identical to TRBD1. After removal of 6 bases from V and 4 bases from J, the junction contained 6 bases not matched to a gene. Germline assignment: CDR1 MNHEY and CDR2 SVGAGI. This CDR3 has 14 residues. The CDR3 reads CASRPTGVGNTIYF. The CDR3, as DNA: TGTGCCAGCAGACCTACAGGGGTAGGAAACACCATATATTTT.

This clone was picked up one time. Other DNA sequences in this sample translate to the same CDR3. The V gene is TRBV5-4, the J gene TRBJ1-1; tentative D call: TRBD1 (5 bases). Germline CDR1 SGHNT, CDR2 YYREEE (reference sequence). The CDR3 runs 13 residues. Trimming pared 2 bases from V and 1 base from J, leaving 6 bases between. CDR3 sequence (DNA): TGTGCCAGCAGCTTAGACAGGAACACTGAAGCTTTCTTT. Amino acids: CASSLDRNTEAFF.

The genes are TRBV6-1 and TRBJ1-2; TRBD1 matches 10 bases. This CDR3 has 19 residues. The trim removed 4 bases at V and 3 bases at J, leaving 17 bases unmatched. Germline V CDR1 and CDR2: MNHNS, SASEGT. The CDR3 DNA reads TGTGCCAGCAGTGTGCCGAGACAGGGGGCAAGGTCGGTCTACTATGGCTACACCTTC. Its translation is CASSVPRQGARSVYYGYTF.

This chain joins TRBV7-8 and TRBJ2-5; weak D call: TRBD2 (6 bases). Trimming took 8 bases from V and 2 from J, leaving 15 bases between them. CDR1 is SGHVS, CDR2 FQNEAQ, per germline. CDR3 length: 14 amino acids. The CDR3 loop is CASLLGGGQETQYF. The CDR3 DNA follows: TGTGCCAGCCTCCTTGGTGGGGGGCAAGAGACCCAGTACTTC.

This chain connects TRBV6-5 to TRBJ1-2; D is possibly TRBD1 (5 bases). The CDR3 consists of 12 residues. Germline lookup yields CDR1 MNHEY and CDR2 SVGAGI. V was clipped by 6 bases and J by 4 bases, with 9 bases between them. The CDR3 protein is CASSDSFYGYTF. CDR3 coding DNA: TGTGCCAGCAGCGACAGCTTCTATGGCTACACCTTC.